This TCR beta chain originates from a study of blood T cell repertoires in COVID-19 (TCRdb year 2020). In terms of the full investigation: Collaborator samples came from the United States, Italy and Spain and covered acute and convalescent phases of COVID-19. Where available, HLA class I and class II types were obtained from metadata supplied by the sample provider rather than from assay-based typing. Nearly every sample came with metadata listing a de-identified subject ID, COVID-19 status, age in years and sex. The prospective study material was composed of cDNA or gDNA derived from T cells, B-cell-depleted T cells, or PBMCs. Deeply sampled blood TCRbeta repertoires from subjects exposed to, actively infected with, or recovered from COVID-19 were included in the dataset. The repertoires were released in a freely available public database intended as a resource for research on the immune response to SARS-CoV-2. Samples came from the ongoing ImmuneRACE study (first 160 participants) plus 1,254 subjects from 6 global collaborators. Paper-wide results and their limitations: How much clinical and demographic metadata was included differed by source and by participant, and the metadata was provided uncurated.

In the prospective study, participants were about 18 to 100 years old, resided in 25 or so geographic areas of the United States, and were enrolled through a virtual design. Cohort assignment in the prospective study relied on participant-reported clinical history from a screening survey and a study questionnaire. Recovered participants in ImmuneRACE Cohort 3 were defined as having two consecutive negative NP/OP PCR tests, clearance from a healthcare professional, or resolution of symptoms. In the prospective study, whole blood, serum and a nasopharyngeal or oropharyngeal swab were collected from each participant by mobile phlebotomists. Prospective study participants could optionally give additional blood draws and questionnaires over an approximately 2-month period. Before DNA extraction, blood samples from the prospective study were shipped at room temperature or frozen. TCRbeta CDR3 regions were amplified from genomic DNA by means of the immunoSEQ Assay, a bias-controlled multiplex PCR. As for the authors' bioinformatics: Within the assay, amplification of reference gene primers was used to estimate how many nucleated cells each sample contained. Sequence reads were collapsed and filtered to measure the absolute abundance of every unique TCRbeta CDR3 rearrangement. For each sample, productive Simpson clonality was calculated by taking the square root of Simpson's diversity index across productive rearrangements. The immuneACCESS repertoire file appears here via TCRdb, limited to in-frame rearrangements. These files lack a portion of the clones; in checked studies, under half of the deficit traces to unresolved V genes, and the cause of the others is not known. D and trimming were read from the DNA, whereas the V and J calls and clone size are those reported in that table. This sample has about 160,000 clones in its table, and about four fifths of those were observed once. The ten top clones hold around 18% of the sample.

The germline V gene yields SGHAT for CDR1 and FQNNGV for CDR2. From its cysteine to its phenylalanine, the CDR3 spans 14 amino acids. Only CDR3 DNA is held: 42 bases, read in frame from base 1. V is pruned by 3 bases and J by 3 bases, leaving 5 bases of the junction without a gene match. In the case of this clone: Its antigen has not been determined. Base-call qualities are not available, and no considerably larger clone is one nucleotide away.

The rearranged chain carries TRBV11-2 and TRBJ2-7; 7 central bases correspond to TRBD1. This receptor was obtained from a man aged 55 to 70 who had recovered from COVID-19. The sequenced material came from PBMCs or T cells enriched from blood (not recorded which). The DNA sequence is TGTGCCAGCAGCTTGCTACAGGGGATCTACGAGCAGTACTTC. The encoded protein is CASSLLQGIYEQYF.